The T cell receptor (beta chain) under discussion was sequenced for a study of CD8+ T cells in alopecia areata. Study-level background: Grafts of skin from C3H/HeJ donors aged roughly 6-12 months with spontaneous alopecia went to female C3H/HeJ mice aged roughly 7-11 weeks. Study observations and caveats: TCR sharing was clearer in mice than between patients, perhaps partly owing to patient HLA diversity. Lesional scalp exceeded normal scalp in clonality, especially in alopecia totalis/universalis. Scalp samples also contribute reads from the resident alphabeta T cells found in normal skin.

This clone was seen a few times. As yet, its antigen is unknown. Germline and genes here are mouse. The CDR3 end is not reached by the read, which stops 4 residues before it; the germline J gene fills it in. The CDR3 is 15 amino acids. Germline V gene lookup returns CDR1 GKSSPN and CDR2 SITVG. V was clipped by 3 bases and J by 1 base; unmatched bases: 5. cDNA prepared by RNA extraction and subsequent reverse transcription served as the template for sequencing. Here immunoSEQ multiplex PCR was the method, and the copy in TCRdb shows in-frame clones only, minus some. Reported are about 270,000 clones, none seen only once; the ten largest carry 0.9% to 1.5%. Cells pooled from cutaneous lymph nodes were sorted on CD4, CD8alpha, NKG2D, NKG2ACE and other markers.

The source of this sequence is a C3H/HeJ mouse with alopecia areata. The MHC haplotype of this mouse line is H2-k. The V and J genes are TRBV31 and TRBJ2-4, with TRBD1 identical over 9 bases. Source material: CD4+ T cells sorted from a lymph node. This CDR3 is CAWRGQGNGQNTLYF. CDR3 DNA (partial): TGTGCCTGGAGAGGACAGGGGAACGGTCAAAAC.